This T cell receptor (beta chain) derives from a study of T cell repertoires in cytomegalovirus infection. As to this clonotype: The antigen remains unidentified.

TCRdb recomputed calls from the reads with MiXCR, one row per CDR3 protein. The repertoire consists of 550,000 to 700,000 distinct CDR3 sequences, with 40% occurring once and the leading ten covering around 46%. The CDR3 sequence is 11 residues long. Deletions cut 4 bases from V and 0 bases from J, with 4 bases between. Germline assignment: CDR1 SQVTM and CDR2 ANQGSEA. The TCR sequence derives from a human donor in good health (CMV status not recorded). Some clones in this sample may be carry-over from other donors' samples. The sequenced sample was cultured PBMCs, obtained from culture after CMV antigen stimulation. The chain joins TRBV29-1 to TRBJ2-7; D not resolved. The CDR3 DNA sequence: TGCAGCGTTGGCACCTCCTACGAGCAGTACTTC. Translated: CSVGTSYEQYF.